These 26 T cell receptor beta chains were sequenced from one sample in a study of OX40 agonist ivuxolimab in advanced cancers. The method was immunoSEQ multiplex PCR; TCRdb's version includes in-frame clones alone and lacks a portion of them. In the table there are about 79,000 clones, 80% to 95% of which are singletons. The sequencing used CD4+ or CD8+ T cells sorted from blood, collected in a trial of the OX40 agonist ivuxolimab. The receptors shown here come from an adult with an advanced solid tumor such as melanoma, head and neck, liver or kidney cancer.

The chain has TRBV28 and TRBJ1-5; D remains ambiguous. This CDR3 contains 14 residues. The V end was cut by 0 bases, the J end by 3 bases, with 6 bases between. Germline lookup yields CDR1 MDHEN and CDR2 SYDVKM. The CDR3 coding sequence is TGTGCCAGCAGTTTATGGGCCGACAATCAGCCCCAGCATTTT. Translating gives CASSLWADNQPQHF.

This clone has just a few counts. V is TRBV5-5 and J is TRBJ2-7; the match to TRBD1 covers 9 bases. J lost 6 bases, V lost 3 bases, and 13 bases had no gene match. CDR3 size: 16 residues. Germline CDR1 SGHKS, CDR2 YYEKEE (reference sequence). CDR3 nucleotide sequence: TGTGCCAGCAGCTGGGGGACAGGGAACCCCTCCGCCGAGCAGTACTTC. Translation gives CASSWGTGNPSAEQYF. Using reference TRBV5-5 and TRBJ2-7 for the parts outside the CDR3, the full variable domain is DAGVTQSPTHLIKTRGQQVTLRCSPISGHKSVSWYQQVLGQGPQFIFQYYEKEERGRGNFPDRFSARQFPNYSSELNVNALLLGDSALYLCASSWGTGNPSAEQYFGPGTRLTVT.

This clone has a single count. The J gene is TRBJ2-6, the V gene TRBV7-2; weak D call: TRBD2 (5 bases). Trimming left V 1 base short and J 5 bases short, with 15 bases between. CDR1 is SGHTA, CDR2 FQGNSA, per germline. This CDR3 has 17 residues. The CDR3 DNA reads as TGTGCCAGCAGCTTAGATCTAGCCGCCACGAGGGCCAACGTCCTGACTTTC. This codes for CASSLDLAATRANVLTF.

CDR3 nucleotides: TGTGCCAGCAGTTTATGGGGGACAGGGGAAGAGACCCAGTACTTC. It codes for CASSLWGTGEETQYF. The chain combines TRBV28 with TRBJ2-5; TRBD1 aligns across 10 bases. The V and J ends lost 0 bases and 3 bases, in that order; junction bases with no gene match: 1. Germline V gene sequence: CDR1 MDHEN, CDR2 SYDVKM. This CDR3 is built from 15 residues.

The V and J genes are TRBV5-4 and TRBJ2-2; D gene uncertain. The CDR3 loop spans 16 amino acids. Per the germline V gene, CDR1 is SGHNT and CDR2 is YYREEE (reference sequence). Trimming took 2 bases from V and 2 from J, leaving 13 bases between them. Written as DNA, the CDR3 is TGTGCCAGCAGCTTTATGGAACTACTAAACACCGGGGAGCTGTTTTTT. Encoded protein: CASSFMELLNTGELFF.

The gene calls are TRBV19 and TRBJ2-5; no clear D. Trimming pared 7 bases from V and 5 bases from J, leaving 14 bases between. This CDR3 has 13 amino acids. Germline assignment: CDR1 LNHDA and CDR2 SQIVND (reference sequence). Written as DNA, the CDR3 is TGTGCCAGTACCATTAACGATGGGGAGACCCAGTACTTC. This encodes CASTINDGETQYF.

The J gene is TRBJ1-6, the V gene TRBV5-1, with D perhaps matching TRBD1 (6 bases). Germline V gene lookup returns CDR1 SGHRS and CDR2 YFSETQ. V lost 4 bases and J lost 2, with 10 bases in between. This CDR3 contains 15 residues. The CDR3 spells CASSLGDTYNSPLHF. The CDR3 DNA follows: TGCGCCAGCAGCCTGGGGGACACCTATAATTCACCCCTCCACTTT.

This chain uses TRBV30 with TRBJ2-1, with TRBD2 identical over 10 bases. The V gene's germline CDR1 is GTSNPN and CDR2 SVGIG (reference sequence). J lost 3 bases, V lost 3 bases, and 5 bases had no gene match. CDR3 length: 15 residues. The CDR3 nucleotides read TGTGCCTGGAGGAACCCTAGCGGGGGCTACAATGAGCAGTTCTTC. It encodes CAWRNPSGGYNEQFF.

V and J are TRBV19 and TRBJ2-5; 7 positions agree with TRBD1. The V segment lost 5 bases and the J segment 5 bases; nucleotides outside the gene matches: 2. The CDR3 runs to 12 residues. Germline CDR1 and CDR2: LNHDA and SQIVND (reference sequence). In DNA form, the CDR3 reads TGTGCCAGTAGTTTCAGGGGGGAGACCCAGTACTTC. Protein sequence: CASSFRGETQYF.

The V and J genes are TRBV30 and TRBJ2-5; D is perhaps TRBD2 (5 bases). The CDR3 runs 13 residues. V was pared by 0 bases and J by 5 bases, with 10 bases between. CDR1 GTSNPN and CDR2 SVGIG come from the germline V gene (reference sequence). The CDR3 sequence is CAWSVSAGETQYF. The CDR3 DNA reads TGTGCCTGGAGTGTATCGGCGGGCGAGACCCAGTACTTC.

The rearrangement links TRBV5-1 to TRBJ1-3, with 8 bases matching TRBD1. The CDR3 runs 16 residues. The ends lost 4 bases at V and 3 bases at J; junction bases unmatched: 9. Germline CDR1 SGHRS, CDR2 YFSETQ. Here the CDR3 DNA reads TGCGCCAGCAGCACCGGACAGGGAATGGGTGGAAACACCATATATTTT. It encodes CASSTGQGMGGNTIYF. The complete variable domain, with remaining parts taken from reference TRBV5-1 and TRBJ1-3, reads KAGVTQTPRYLIKTRGQQVTLSCSPISGHRSVSWYQQTPGQGLQFLFEYFSETQRNKGNFPGRFSGRQFSNSRSEMNVSTLELGDSALYLCASSTGQGMGGNTIYFGEGSWLTVV.

The chain carries TRBV5-1 and TRBJ1-4; 8 bases line up with TRBD1. The CDR3 length is 14 residues. The V segment lost 2 bases and the J segment 8 bases; nucleotides outside the gene matches: 5. Germline lookup yields CDR1 SGHRS and CDR2 YFSETQ. The CDR3 spells CASSFRTGNEKLFF. The CDR3 DNA is TGCGCCAGCAGCTTCCGGACAGGGAACGAAAAACTGTTTTTT.

The V and J genes are TRBV11-2 and TRBJ2-7; D may match TRBD1 or TRBD2 (5 bases each). Trimming took 0 bases from V and 6 from J, leaving 12 bases between them. The CDR3 is 14 amino acids. The germline CDR1 and CDR2 sequences are SGHAT and FQNNGV. The CDR3 spells CASSLEGPLGEQYF. For the CDR3, the DNA is TGTGCCAGCAGCTTAGAGGGACCCCTAGGCGAGCAGTACTTC.

The rearrangement joins TRBV19 to TRBJ2-3; D ambiguous. CDR3 length: 15 amino acids. Between the trimmed V and J ends, which lost 3 bases and 7 bases, there was a span of 17 bases. Germline-derived CDR1 and CDR2 are LNHDA and SQIVND (reference sequence). CDR3 DNA sequence: TGTGCCAGTAGTATTGGTATCGTGGGGTGGAATACGCAGTATTTT. Amino acid sequence: CASSIGIVGWNTQYF.

V and J are TRBV7-8 and TRBJ2-7; 7 bases align to TRBD2. The CDR3 is 18 residues long. With 5 bases clipped from V and 1 base from J, the junction kept 17 bases outside the gene matches. The V gene's germline CDR1 is SGHVS and CDR2 FQNEAQ. CDR3 loop: CASSNKRSGLQKSYEQYF. The CDR3 bases are TGTGCCAGCAGCAATAAACGCTCGGGACTACAAAAGTCCTACGAGCAGTACTTC.

The chain combines TRBV5-1 with TRBJ2-7; 15 bases line up with TRBD2. Trimming took 4 bases from V and 4 from J; bases not matched to a gene: 6. CDR1 and CDR2 from the germline V gene are SGHRS and YFSETQ. The CDR3 consists of 16 residues. CDR3 protein: CASSSGTSGRRYEQYF. In DNA, the CDR3 is TGCGCCAGCAGCAGCGGGACTAGCGGGAGGAGGTACGAGCAGTACTTC.

The chain is built from TRBV18 and TRBJ2-5; the D gene is possibly TRBD1 (5 bases). Germline CDR1 is KGHSH and CDR2 is LQKENI. The CDR3 extends over 14 amino acids. The V gene lost 6 bases and the J gene lost 3 bases, with 14 bases spanning the gap. CDR3 nucleotides: TGTGCCAGCTCCCCCTCAGACAGTGAAGAGACCCAGTACTTC. Translation: CASSPSDSEETQYF.

The chain links TRBV30 to TRBJ1-2; D unclear. Germline CDR1 reads GTSNPN; CDR2 reads SVGIG (reference sequence). V shed 0 bases and J shed 8 bases, with 13 bases lying between them. The CDR3 consists of 13 residues. CDR3 nucleotides: TGTGCCTGGAGTGTACTTCATGCTTCGGGCTACACCTTC. Translating gives CAWSVLHASGYTF.

The rearrangement joins TRBV18 to TRBJ2-7; the D gene is possibly TRBD1 (7 bases). Germline V gene sequence: CDR1 KGHSH, CDR2 LQKENI. This CDR3 is built from 14 residues. V lost 6 bases to trimming and J lost 5 bases, with 17 bases between them. The CDR3 nucleotides are TGTGCCAGCTCCGTCCAGGGGGGATCGGACGAGCAGTACTTC. It encodes CASSVQGGSDEQYF.

The chain links TRBV2 to TRBJ2-1, with D possibly TRBD2 on 7 matching bases. This CDR3 spans 15 amino acids. Germline V CDR1 and CDR2: SNHLY, FYNNEI. Deletions cut 2 bases from V and 4 bases from J, with 12 bases between. CDR3 sequence reads: CASSERGGGYNEQFF. The CDR3 DNA follows: TGTGCCAGCAGTGAAAGGGGGGGAGGGTACAATGAGCAGTTCTTC.

The J gene is TRBJ2-3, the V gene TRBV4-1; no firm D call. Deletions cut 1 base from V and 4 bases from J, with 3 bases between. CDR1 is MGHRA and CDR2 is YSYEKL in the germline V gene. The CDR3 spans 12 residues. The CDR3 reads CASSQVPDTQYF. The CDR3 nucleotides are TGCGCCAGCAGCCAAGTCCCAGATACGCAGTATTTT.

The chain has TRBV6-5 and TRBJ2-4; no firm D call. Between the trimmed V and J ends, which lost 7 bases and 5 bases, there was a span of 12 bases. From germline, CDR1 is MNHEY and CDR2 SVGAGI. This CDR3 region has 13 residues. CDR3 loop: CASTAAVENIQYF. The CDR3 DNA follows: TGTGCCAGCACCGCCGCGGTTGAAAACATTCAGTACTTC.

The chain combines TRBV28 with TRBJ2-6; D perhaps matches TRBD2 (5 bases). CDR1 and CDR2 from the germline V gene are MDHEN and SYDVKM. Trimming removed 4 bases from V and 8 bases from J, with 21 bases in between. The CDR3 totals 17 residues. The CDR3 sequence: CASSYLGERLGSNVLTF. The DNA for the CDR3 is TGTGCCAGCAGTTACCTCGGGGAGCGGTTGGGTTCCAACGTCCTGACTTTC.

V gene TRBV30 combines with J gene TRBJ1-4; TRBD1 agrees at 9 bases. The CDR3 contains 15 residues. The germline V gene has CDR1 GTSNPN and CDR2 SVGIG (reference sequence). With V trimmed by 8 bases and J by 4 bases, 11 bases remained unmatched. The CDR3 loop is CAPTDRGESNEKLFF. The CDR3 nucleotides read TGTGCCCCCACGGACAGGGGAGAGAGTAATGAAAAACTGTTTTTT.

The J gene is TRBJ2-5, the V gene TRBV7-2; 7 nucleotides align to TRBD1. The DNA end is a closer match to TRBJ2-7, so the J assignment may be wrong. Germline-derived CDR1 and CDR2 are SGHTA and FQGNSA. The CDR3 totals 15 residues. DNA for the CDR3: TGTGCCAGCAGCCAGCCCACAGGGGCATCCTACGAGCAGTACTTC. Translation gives CASSQPTGASYEQYF.

CDR3 loop: CASSLGGGNQPQHF. In nucleotides, the CDR3 is TGTGCCAGCAGCTTAGGGGGGGGCAATCAGCCCCAGCATTTT. V gene TRBV28 combines with J gene TRBJ1-5; a weak D match, TRBD1 (6 bases). In germline, CDR1 is MDHEN, CDR2 SYDVKM. Between the trimmed V and J ends, which lost 6 bases and 2 bases, there was a span of 11 bases. The CDR3 contains 14 residues.